This T cell receptor (beta chain) appears in the sequencing data of a study of blood T cell repertoires in COVID-19. Study-level background: The United States, Italy and Spain were the sources of the acute and convalescent COVID-19 samples.

Clones were sequenced by immunoSEQ multiplex PCR, and TCRdb holds only the in-frame ones, with some missing. This sample has 140,000 or so clones, with 75% to 90% found just once. The receptor was isolated from a man aged 45-65 years who had recovered from COVID-19. Sequencing was carried out using peripheral blood.

This CDR3 is CAWSVKTESYSNQPQHF. The DNA for the CDR3 is TGTGCCTGGAGTGTAAAAACAGAATCGTATAGCAATCAGCCCCAGCATTTT. V and J are TRBV30 and TRBJ1-5; D unresolved. Germline assignment: CDR1 GTSNPN and CDR2 SVGIG (reference sequence). Trimming removed 0 bases at V and 0 bases at J, with 15 bases between. The CDR3 is 17 amino acids.